Sequencing of this T cell receptor beta chain was carried out in a study of T-cell memory formation after mild COVID-19. About the study: Across donors, TCR clusters were largely donor specific.

Regarding the study as a whole: CD4+ contracting clones were found mainly in CM and EM, and CD8+ ones in EMRA. SARS-CoV-2 specificity was not confirmed for second-wave clones peaking on day 37. The pre-infection memory compartment contained some responding clones, suggesting cross-reactive memory joined.

The length of the CDR3 is 14 residues. V shed 4 bases and J shed 0 bases, with 10 bases lying between them. The germline gives CDR1 SQVTM, CDR2 ANQGSEA. TCRdb called the 5' RACE reads again in MiXCR, with one record for every CDR3 protein. The table lists some 490,000 distinct CDR3 sequences, roughly 18% of them singletons. This clonotype was recorded a few times. Its antigen is not known. This sequence originates from an adult woman who had mild COVID-19 (a few samples of this study predate the infection). Cell type and time point are not known. Material for sequencing was PBMCs or a T cell subset sorted from them (not recorded which). V and J are TRBV29-1 and TRBJ2-1; D not resolved. The CDR3: CSVVETISYNEQFF. The CDR3 region has the DNA TGCAGCGTTGTAGAGACGATCTCCTACAATGAGCAGTTCTTC.